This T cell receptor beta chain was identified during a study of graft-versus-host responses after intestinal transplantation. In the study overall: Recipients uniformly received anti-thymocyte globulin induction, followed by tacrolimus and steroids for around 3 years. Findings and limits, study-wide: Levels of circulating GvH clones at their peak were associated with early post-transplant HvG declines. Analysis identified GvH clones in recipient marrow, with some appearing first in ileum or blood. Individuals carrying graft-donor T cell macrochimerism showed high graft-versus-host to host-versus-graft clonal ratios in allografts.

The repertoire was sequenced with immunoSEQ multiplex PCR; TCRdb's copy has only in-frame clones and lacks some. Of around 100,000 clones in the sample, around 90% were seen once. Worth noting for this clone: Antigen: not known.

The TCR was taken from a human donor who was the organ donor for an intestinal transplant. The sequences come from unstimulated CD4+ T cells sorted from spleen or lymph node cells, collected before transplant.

The CDR3 sequence is CASSLDASYNEQFF. CDR3 in DNA: TGTGCCAGCAGCTTAGACGCCTCCTACAATGAGCAGTTCTTC. The chain couples TRBV7-2 to TRBJ2-1; D is unclear. The CDR3 runs to 14 residues. The V end lost 1 base, the J end lost 0 bases, and 4 bases lay between the germline ends. CDR1 SGHTA and CDR2 FQGNSA come from the germline V gene.